Included here is one TCR beta chain sequence, with context. Its cognate antigen has yet to be identified. Qualities for individual bases were not recorded, and no much larger clone is one base off. These data belong to a study of OX40 agonist ivuxolimab in advanced cancers. Study-level background: The costimulatory receptor OX40 (CD134) was targeted by ivuxolimab, a fully human IgG2 agonistic monoclonal antibody. Partial responses occurred in three dose-escalation patients: two with cutaneous melanoma and one with hepatocellular carcinoma. Intravenous ivuxolimab was administered to patients every 2 weeks at six dose levels: 0.01, 0.1, 0.3, 1.5, 3 and 10 mg/kg. The purpose of peripheral TCRbeta sequencing was to test whether ivuxolimab changed TCR sequence diversity and led to clonal T-cell expansion. In the dose-escalation cohort, 70% to 85% of patients were male, and the mean age was approximately 60 years, with a range of 23 to 79. Of the roughly 54 dose-escalation patients, hepatocellular carcinoma was present in roughly 19, melanoma in some 15, renal cell carcinoma in 9 and head and neck cancer in 9. Patients were allowed to have had prior anti-PD-1, anti-PD-L1 or anti-CTLA-4 therapy, and 30% to 40% of the dose-escalation patients had previously received checkpoint inhibitors. The paper describes the monotherapy dose-escalation part (N of about 52 patients) of the phase I trial of ivuxolimab. The full study reports these points: Low levels of normalized T-cell clonal expansion were also seen in some patients who did not respond. After ivuxolimab, CD8+ T cells had more expanded clones than CD4+ T cells on average. In the 0.1-3.0 mg/kg groups, partial responders had among the lowest normalized peripheral clonal expansion, particularly in CD8+ T cells. The antigen specificity of the clonally expanded peripheral T cells was not determined. At doses of 0.1 to 3.0 mg/kg, clonal expansion of both CD4+ and CD8+ T cells in blood was seen between baseline and week 6.

Per the germline V gene (reference sequence), MNHEY is the CDR1 and SMNVEV is the CDR2. Clipping removes 6 bases from V and 7 bases from J, with 9 as the unmatched junction base count. The cysteine opens and the phenylalanine closes a CDR3 of 14 amino acids. The DNA shown is the 42-base CDR3, in frame from base 1. Patients with autoimmune disease history or receiving systemic immunosuppression were excluded from the trial. Peripheral blood for TCR sequencing was collected from all dose cohorts at baseline, on cycle 4 day 1, and on cycle 7 day 1. The samples were drawn from a first-in-human, open-label, multicenter phase I dose-escalation trial of ivuxolimab. Adults with locally advanced or metastatic melanoma, renal cell carcinoma, hepatocellular carcinoma or head and neck squamous cell carcinoma were enrolled in the trial. CD4+ and CD8+ T cells were sorted separately from peripheral blood before TCR sequencing.

For sequencing of the TCRbeta CDR3 region, genomic DNA was extracted from the sorted cells. The immunoSEQ Assay was used for sequencing of TCRbeta CDR3 regions. TCRdb provides this immuneACCESS table in a form limited to in-frame rearrangements. Some clones are lacking; in checked studies, under half of them reflect an unresolved V gene, and why the rest are absent is not known. The sample contains about 66,000 clones, roughly 80% of them found a single time. The ten top clones hold approximately 6.7% of the sample. Sequenced here: CD4+ or CD8+ T cells sorted from blood, sampled in a trial of the OX40 agonist ivuxolimab. The receptor's source is an adult with an advanced solid tumor such as melanoma, head and neck, liver or kidney cancer. This sequence uses TRBV27 and TRBJ2-5, with 9 middle bases fitting TRBD2. This receptor has the CDR3 CASRSGRIEGTQYF. The sequenced DNA: TGTGCCAGCAGGAGCGGGAGGATCGAGGGGACCCAGTACTTC.